This T cell receptor (beta chain) was sequenced during a study of cytomegalovirus exposure and HLA in healthy donors. Study-level information: Out of roughly 170 million T cells, an earlier analysis found over 90 million unique TCR beta sequences in total.

General study results and limits: The authors later linked a missense DCLRE1C variant to TCR beta V- and J-gene trimming. Compared with the roughly 700-donor mean, an Asian-associated ancestry cluster reportedly had fewer N-insertions, according to a later analysis.

The primer mix had 60 Vbeta and 13 Jbeta primers. Repertoires were generated with immunoSEQ multiplex PCR, while TCRdb's copy carries only in-frame clones and drops some. There are 150,000 to 200,000 clones in the sample; over 70% occur only once, and approximately 3.1% lies in the top ten. Healthy donors of bone marrow made up the group. This CDR3 contains 16 residues. V lost 6 bases to trimming and J lost 4 bases; unmatched junction nucleotides: 12. Germline CDR1 and CDR2: SEHNR and FQNEAQ (reference sequence). This clone was seen only a few times. The antigen is undetermined. The rearrangement joins TRBV7-9 to TRBJ1-1; TRBD1 matches at 9 bases. The TCR sequence derives from a woman aged 45-60 years in good health and CMV-seropositive. Input material: PBMCs. This chain's CDR3 is CASSHGRTGEGTEAFF. DNA of the CDR3: TGTGCCAGCAGTCATGGAAGGACAGGGGAAGGCACTGAAGCTTTCTTT.